The entry below gives a single T cell receptor beta chain sequence along with its context. From germline, CDR1 is LNHDA and CDR2 SQIVND (reference sequence). V lost 9 bases and J 1 base, leaving 10 bases between the germline ends. CDR3 size: 13 residues. The data were obtained in a study of CD8 T cells in Susac syndrome. RNA in amounts of roughly 0.5 to 1 ug was reverse transcribed with random hexamers. immunoSEQ multiplex PCR amplified TCR beta CDR3 across 54 Vbeta, 13 Jbeta. One entry per CDR3 protein, called by TCRdb with MiXCR from the immunoSEQ multiplex PCR reads. The sample holds 150,000 to 180,000 distinct CDR3 sequences, 95% to 96% seen once. Sequencing of TCR beta covered CD8+ and CD4+ T cells obtained from blood. The multiple sclerosis control group consisted of treatment-naive patients whose relapsing-remitting disease, which was either stable or active, fulfilled revised McDonald criteria.

The gene calls are TRBV19 and TRBJ1-5; D is possibly TRBD1 (6 bases). This receptor was obtained from a human donor with multiple sclerosis. Material: CD8+ T cells from PBMCs. Here the CDR3 reads CASGGPSNQPQHF. The CDR3 DNA reads TGTGCCAGCGGGGGGCCGAGCAATCAGCCCCAGCATTTT.